This T cell receptor beta chain originates from a study of PD-L1 blockade in urothelial cancer. Background on the study: Once treatment had started, blood was analyzed at 3 weeks (second dose) and again at 6 weeks.

Time point meaning: pretreatment peripheral blood. Each patient gave between 1 and 8 samples, pretreatment and on-treatment. Points from the study as a whole: More expansion of tumor-associated blood clones, seen at 3 weeks, marked durable-benefit patients.

V lost 8 bases to trimming and J lost 5 bases, with 15 bases between them. CDR1 is MDHEN, CDR2 SYDVKM, per germline. This CDR3 spans 13 amino acids. Each PCR contained spiked-in synthetic TCR analog templates. The method was immunoSEQ multiplex PCR; TCRdb's version includes in-frame clones alone and lacks a portion of them. The sample lists about 43,000 clones, approximately 80% occurring once. As concerns this clone: Its antigen is currently unknown.

This receptor was taken from a man in his 60s with urothelial cancer. The starting material was PBMCs, obtained around atezolizumab (anti-PD-L1) treatment. The V call is TRBV28, the J call TRBJ2-5; perhaps TRBD2 as D (6 bases). The CDR3 is CASRAGVMETQYF. CDR3 nucleotide sequence: TGTGCCAGCCGAGCGGGCGTCATGGAGACCCAGTACTTC.